This is a list of T cell receptor beta chains from one sample in a study of OX40 agonist ivuxolimab in advanced cancers. Some clones are missing from TCRdb's copy, which holds only in-frame ones; the method was immunoSEQ multiplex PCR. The sample lists about 61,000 clones; 92% were seen once. The sequences come from CD4+ or CD8+ T cells sorted from blood, collected in a trial of the OX40 agonist ivuxolimab. Receptors were obtained from an adult with an advanced solid tumor such as melanoma, head and neck, liver or kidney cancer. Both conserved end residues are part of each CDR3. D genes are given only for firm matches. Clone size is not always given. Where it is, it says once, few, many or a class for expanded clones.

>TRBV6-5|TRBJ2-5|NA|NA
TGTGCCAGCACTACAGGGCTGAGAGAGACCCAGTACTTC
CASTTGLRETQYF
>TRBV13|TRBJ2-7|NA|TRBD1
TGTGCCAGCAGCTCCCGGGACAGACTATCCTACGAGCAGTACTTC
CASSSRDRLSYEQYF
>TRBV2|TRBJ2-3|once|NA
TGTGCGGCCTGGGATTCTAGCACAGATACGCAGTATTTT
CAAWDSSTDTQYF
>TRBV4-1|TRBJ2-2|NA|NA
TGCGCCAGCGGAAAGAACACCGGGGAGCTGTTTTTT
CASGKNTGELFF
>TRBV30|TRBJ2-2|NA|NA
TGTGCCTGGAGCCTTGACATATCCGGGGAGCTGTTTTTT
CAWSLDISGELFF
>TRBV7-9|TRBJ2-1|NA|TRBD2
TGTGCCAGCATTGGGACTAGCGGGTGCTCCTACAATGAGCAGTTCTTC
CASIGTSGCSYNEQFF
>TRBV6-5|TRBJ2-3|NA|NA
TGTGCCAGCAGTTACTCGGTGGGGGAGCTAACAGATACGCAGTATTTT
CASSYSVGELTDTQYF
>TRBV4-1|TRBJ2-1|NA|NA
TGCGCCAGCAGCCCCCGGCTCTACAATGAGCAGTTCTTC
CASSPRLYNEQFF
>TRBV28|TRBJ2-1|NA|TRBD2
TGTGCCAGCAGTCCCCTGACTAGCGTAGGTGAGCAGTTCTTC
CASSPLTSVGEQFF
>TRBV28|TRBJ1-3|NA|TRBD1
TGTGCCAGCAGTCCGGACAGGAACTCTGGAAACACCATATATTTT
CASSPDRNSGNTIYF
>TRBV7-2|TRBJ2-1|NA|TRBD1
TGTGCCAGCAGCCCGGTGCCGGACAGGGGGTCCTACAATGAGCAGTTCTTC
CASSPVPDRGSYNEQFF
>TRBV11-3|TRBJ1-1|NA|NA
TGTGCCGGCAGCTTAGAGCTACAGCTTGACGCTTTCTTT
CAGSLELQLDAFF
>TRBV4-3|TRBJ2-1|NA|NA
TGCGCCAGCAGCCAACCTTATTCCGGGGGGCGGAAAGATGAGCAGTTCTTC
CASSQPYSGGRKDEQFF
>TRBV27|TRBJ2-1|NA|TRBD2
TGTGCCAGCAGTTTAGGAGCGGGGAGCTCCTACAATGAGCAGTTCTTC
CASSLGAGSSYNEQFF
>TRBV4-3|TRBJ2-2|NA|NA
TGCGCCAGCAGCCAAGCCCTGGCCGGGGAGCTGTTTTTT
CASSQALAGELFF
>TRBV19|TRBJ2-2|few|NA
TGTGCCAGTACGGTGACCGGGTTCACCGGGGAGCTGTTTTTT
CASTVTGFTGELFF
>TRBV11-2|TRBJ2-7|NA|NA
TGTGCCAGCAGCTTTCAGGGGAACTACGAGCAGTACTTC
CASSFQGNYEQYF
>TRBV18|TRBJ1-2|NA|NA
TGTGCCAGCTCACCCGGAGGAACAGCGAAAATTACTAACTATGGCTACACCTTC
CASSPGGTAKITNYGYTF
>TRBV27|TRBJ2-1|NA|TRBD2
TGTGCCAGCAGTTCCTCAGCGGGGGAGGCCTACAATGAGCAGTTCTTC
CASSSSAGEAYNEQFF
>TRBV6-1|TRBJ2-3|NA|NA
TGTGCCAGCAGTCCTCCGCGGTCTAGCACAGATACGCAGTATTTT
CASSPPRSSTDTQYF
>TRBV4-3|TRBJ2-2|once|NA
TGCGCCAGCAGCCCACGGCTAGGAGGCACCGGGGAGCTGTTTTTT
CASSPRLGGTGELFF
>TRBV6-5|TRBJ1-5|NA|NA
TGTGCCAGCGGATACAATCAGCCCCAGCATTTT
CASGYNQPQHF
>TRBV27|TRBJ2-4|NA|NA
TGTGCCAGCAGCCCACTAGCCAAAAACATTCAGTACTTC
CASSPLAKNIQYF
>TRBV9|TRBJ1-2|NA|NA
TGTGCCAGCAGCGTCGGACAAGACTATGGCTACACCTTC
CASSVGQDYGYTF
>TRBV4-1|TRBJ1-1|NA|NA
TGCGCCAGCAGCCAGAGTCGGGCCCCGAACACTGAAGCTTTCTTT
CASSQSRAPNTEAFF
>TRBV2|TRBJ1-1|NA|NA
TGTGCCAGCAGTCCTGGACATATGAACACTGAAGCTTTCTTT
CASSPGHMNTEAFF
>TRBV6-7|TRBJ2-1|NA|NA
TGTGCCAGCAGTTACGGGGACATCTACAATGAGCAGTTCTTC
CASSYGDIYNEQFF
>TRBV6-6|TRBJ2-1|NA|TRBD2
TGTGCCAGCCAGTGGTTAGCGGGAGAGTACAATGAGCAGTTCTTC
CASQWLAGEYNEQFF
>TRBV7-9|TRBJ1-5|NA|NA
TGTGCCAGCAGCTGGGGCAATCAGCCCCAGCATTTT
CASSWGNQPQHF
>TRBV5-4|TRBJ2-1|NA|NA
TGTGCCAGCAGCTTCAAGGCAGGGGCTAATGAGCAGTTCTTC
CASSFKAGANEQFF
>TRBV6-5|TRBJ1-2|NA|NA
TGTGCCAGCAGTTACGGACAAGACTCCACCTTC
CASSYGQDSTF
>TRBV4-1|TRBJ1-2|NA|NA
TGCGCCAGCAGCCAGTTGGAGGGCTACACCTTC
CASSQLEGYTF
>TRBV7-9|TRBJ2-7|NA|TRBD2
TGTGCCAGCAGCCTGGGACTAGCGGGCGAGCAGTACTTC
CASSLGLAGEQYF
>TRBV5-5|TRBJ1-1|NA|NA
TGTGCCAGCAGCCTCGGACGGACGAACACTGAAGCTTTCTTT
CASSLGRTNTEAFF
>TRBV28|TRBJ1-5|few|NA
TGTGCCAGCAGTTTAACCCGCCGGTCCCAGCATTTT
CASSLTRRSQHF
>TRBV4-1|TRBJ1-1|NA|TRBD1
TGCGCCAGCAGCCAAGTACAGGGGGACACTGAAGCTTTCTTT
CASSQVQGDTEAFF
>TRBV14|TRBJ1-2|NA|TRBD1
TGTGCCAGCAGCCAAGTGGGTGGAATCGTACAGGGGGAACTCGGCTATGGCTACACCTTC
CASSQVGGIVQGELGYGYTF
>TRBV29-1|TRBJ2-1|NA|NA
TGCAGCGTTGAACCCCCCCATGAGCAGTTCTTC
CSVEPPHEQFF
>TRBV13|TRBJ2-7|NA|NA
TGTGCCAGCAGCTTAGGGGACGAGCAGTACTTC
CASSLGDEQYF
>TRBV10-3|TRBJ2-6|NA|NA
TGTGCCACGGACCCTTCTGGGGCCAACGTCCTGACTTTC
CATDPSGANVLTF
>TRBV7-2|TRBJ1-2|NA|NA
TGTGCCAGCAGCTTAACTCCGGGCCCCGCTTCTTTTTTTGGCTACACCTTC
CASSLTPGPASFFGYTF
>TRBV5-6|TRBJ1-5|NA|TRBD1
TGTGCCAGCAGCTTGGCGGCAGGGGGAAATCAGCCCCAGCATTTT
CASSLAAGGNQPQHF
>TRBV2|TRBJ1-2|NA|NA
TGTGCCAGCAGTGAAGCGGGGGGCGGCGTGGATGGCTACACCTTC
CASSEAGGGVDGYTF
>TRBV11-2|TRBJ2-5|medium-sized|NA
TGTGCCAGCAGCCCACAGCTCGATGGAGGGGGGGAGACCCAGTACTTC
CASSPQLDGGGETQYF
>TRBV6-1|TRBJ1-2|NA|NA
TGTGCCAGCAGTGATCGGAGGCTCTACTATGGCTACACCTTC
CASSDRRLYYGYTF
>TRBV29-1|TRBJ2-1|NA|NA
TGCAGCGCCTTATGGGAACATGGACCTTGCGAGAGCTCCTACAATGAGCAGTTCTTC
CSALWEHGPCESSYNEQFF
>TRBV5-1|TRBJ2-3|NA|NA
TGCGCCAGCAGCTGGGACTCAAGCACAGATACGCAGTATTTT
CASSWDSSTDTQYF
>TRBV13|TRBJ2-3|NA|TRBD2
TGTGCCAGCAGCCCCCCGGGGGGGTCGGACACAGATACGCAGTATTTT
CASSPPGGSDTDTQYF
>TRBV13|TRBJ2-1|NA|NA
TGTGCCAGCAGCTTAGGCCTAAAACTAGGGGTCCGGCATGAGCAGTTCTTC
CASSLGLKLGVRHEQFF
>TRBV19|TRBJ1-5|NA|NA
TGTGCCAGTAGTATAGTCGTAGGGGCTAGCAATCAGCCCCAGCATTTT
CASSIVVGASNQPQHF
>TRBV6-5|TRBJ1-2|few|NA
TGTGCCAGCAGCCAAACAGGTCTGCCAGACTACACCTTC
CASSQTGLPDYTF
>TRBV19|TRBJ2-3|NA|TRBD1
TGTGCCAGTACAGGGGACAGGGCGACTAGCACAGATACGCAGTATTTT
CASTGDRATSTDTQYF
>TRBV1|TRBJ2-1|NA|NA
TGCACCTCCTACAATGAGCAGTTCTTC
CTSYNEQFF
>TRBV6-5|TRBJ2-6|NA|NA
TGTGCCGCCAGGGAGACCGGGGCCAACGTCCTGACTTTC
CAARETGANVLTF
>TRBV7-9|TRBJ2-3|NA|TRBD2
TGTGCCAGCAGCTTCCCCGGGGGGGGCACAGATACGCAGTATTTT
CASSFPGGGTDTQYF
>TRBV2|TRBJ2-7|NA|NA
TGTGCCAGCTACCCCGTGGAGTTGACTTCCTACGAGCAGTACTTC
CASYPVELTSYEQYF
>TRBV7-3|TRBJ2-2|NA|TRBD2
TGTGCCAGCAGCTCGGGGAGAGTAGCGGGAGAGGGCGGGGAGCTGTTTTTT
CASSSGRVAGEGGELFF